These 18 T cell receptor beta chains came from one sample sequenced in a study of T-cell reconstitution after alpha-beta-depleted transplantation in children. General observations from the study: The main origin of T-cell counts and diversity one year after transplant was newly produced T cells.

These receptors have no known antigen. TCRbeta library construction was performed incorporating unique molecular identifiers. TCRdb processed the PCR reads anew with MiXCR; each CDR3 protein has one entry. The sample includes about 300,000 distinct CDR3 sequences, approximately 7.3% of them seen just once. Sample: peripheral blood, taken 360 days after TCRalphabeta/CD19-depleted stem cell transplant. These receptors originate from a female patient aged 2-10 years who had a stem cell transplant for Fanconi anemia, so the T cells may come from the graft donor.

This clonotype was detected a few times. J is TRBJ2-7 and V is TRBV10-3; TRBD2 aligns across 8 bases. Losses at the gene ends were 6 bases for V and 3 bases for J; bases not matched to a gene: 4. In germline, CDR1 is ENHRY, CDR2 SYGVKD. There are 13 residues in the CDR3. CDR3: CAISGGAGYEQYF. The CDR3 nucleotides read TGTGCCATCAGCGGGGGGGCTGGCTACGAGCAGTACTTC.

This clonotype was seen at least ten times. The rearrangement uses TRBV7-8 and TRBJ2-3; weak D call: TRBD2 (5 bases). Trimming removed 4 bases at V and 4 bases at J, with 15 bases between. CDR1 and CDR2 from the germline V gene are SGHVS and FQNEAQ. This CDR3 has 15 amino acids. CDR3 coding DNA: TGTGCCAGCAGCTCCACCGGGGAGCGGTCAGATACGCAGTATTTT. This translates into CASSSTGERSDTQYF. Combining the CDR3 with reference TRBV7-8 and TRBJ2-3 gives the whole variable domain GAGVSQSPRYKVAKRGQDVALRCDPISGHVSLFWYQQALGQGPEFLTYFQNEAQLDKSGLPSDRFFAERPEGSVSTLKIQRTQQEDSAVYLCASSSTGERSDTQYFGPGTRLTVL.

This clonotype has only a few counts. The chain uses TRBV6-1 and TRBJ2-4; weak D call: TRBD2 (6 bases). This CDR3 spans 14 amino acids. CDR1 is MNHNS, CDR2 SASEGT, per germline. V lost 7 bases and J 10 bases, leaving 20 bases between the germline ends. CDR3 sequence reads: CASTPAREKGIQYF. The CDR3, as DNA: TGTGCCAGCACCCCCGCTCGGGAGAAAGGGATTCAGTACTTC.

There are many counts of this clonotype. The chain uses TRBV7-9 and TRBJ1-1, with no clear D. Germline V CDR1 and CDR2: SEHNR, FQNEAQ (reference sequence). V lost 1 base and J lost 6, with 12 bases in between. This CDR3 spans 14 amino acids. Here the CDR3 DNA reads TGTGCCAGCAGCTTAGACGGCCGGCGAGCTGAAGCTTTCTTT. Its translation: CASSLDGRRAEAFF.

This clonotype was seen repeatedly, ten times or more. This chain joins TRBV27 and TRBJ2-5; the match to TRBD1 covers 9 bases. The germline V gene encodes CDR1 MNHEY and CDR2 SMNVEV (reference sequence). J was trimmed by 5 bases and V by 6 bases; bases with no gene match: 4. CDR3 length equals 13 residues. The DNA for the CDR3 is TGTGCCAGCAGACAGGGGGCAGGTGAGACCCAGTACTTC. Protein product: CASRQGAGETQYF.

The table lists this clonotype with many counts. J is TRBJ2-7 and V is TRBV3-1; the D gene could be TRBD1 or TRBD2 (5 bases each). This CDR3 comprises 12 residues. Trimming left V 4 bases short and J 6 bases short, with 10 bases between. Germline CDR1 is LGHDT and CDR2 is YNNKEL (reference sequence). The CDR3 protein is CASSRDPIEQYF. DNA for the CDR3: TGTGCCAGCAGCCGGGACCCGATCGAGCAGTACTTC.

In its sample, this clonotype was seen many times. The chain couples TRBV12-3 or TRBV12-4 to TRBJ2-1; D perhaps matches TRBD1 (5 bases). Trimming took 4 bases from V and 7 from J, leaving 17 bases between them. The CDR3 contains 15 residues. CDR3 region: CASSSWTRDGNEQFF. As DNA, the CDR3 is TGTGCCAGCAGTTCCTGGACAAGGGATGGGAATGAGCAGTTCTTC.

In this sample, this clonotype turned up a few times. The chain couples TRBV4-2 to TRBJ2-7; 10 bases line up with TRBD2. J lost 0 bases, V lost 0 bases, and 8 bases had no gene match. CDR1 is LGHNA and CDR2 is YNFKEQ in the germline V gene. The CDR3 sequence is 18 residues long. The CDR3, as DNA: TGTGCCAGCAGCCAAGATCAGGGTAGCGGGGGGCCCTCCTACGAGCAGTACTTC. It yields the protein CASSQDQGSGGPSYEQYF.

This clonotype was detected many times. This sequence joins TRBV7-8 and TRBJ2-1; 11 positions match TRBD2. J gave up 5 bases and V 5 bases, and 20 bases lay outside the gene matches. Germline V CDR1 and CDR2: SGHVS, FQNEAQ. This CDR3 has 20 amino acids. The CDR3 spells CASSLHSPNALAGDDNEQFF. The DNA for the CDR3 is TGTGCCAGCAGCCTCCACTCCCCTAACGCACTAGCGGGGGATGACAATGAGCAGTTCTTC.

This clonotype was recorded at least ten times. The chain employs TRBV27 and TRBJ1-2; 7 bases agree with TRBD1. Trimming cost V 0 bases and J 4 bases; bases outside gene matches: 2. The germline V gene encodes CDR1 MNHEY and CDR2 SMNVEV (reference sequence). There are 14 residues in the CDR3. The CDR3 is CASSLSWTGYGYTF. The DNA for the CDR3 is TGTGCCAGCAGTTTATCATGGACAGGCTATGGCTACACCTTC.

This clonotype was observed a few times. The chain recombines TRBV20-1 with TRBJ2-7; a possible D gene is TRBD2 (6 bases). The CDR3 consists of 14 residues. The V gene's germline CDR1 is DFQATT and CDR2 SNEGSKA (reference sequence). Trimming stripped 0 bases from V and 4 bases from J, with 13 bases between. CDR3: CSARDPEGYYEQYV. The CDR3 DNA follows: TGCAGTGCTAGAGATCCGGAGGGCTATTACGAGCAGTACGTC.

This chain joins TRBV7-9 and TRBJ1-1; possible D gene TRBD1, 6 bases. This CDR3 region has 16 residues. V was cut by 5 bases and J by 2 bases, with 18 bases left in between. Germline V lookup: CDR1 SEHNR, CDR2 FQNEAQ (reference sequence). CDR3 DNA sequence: TGTGCCAGCAGCCTACCACCCGGGACACTTAACACTGAAGCTTTCTTT. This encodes CASSLPPGTLNTEAFF.

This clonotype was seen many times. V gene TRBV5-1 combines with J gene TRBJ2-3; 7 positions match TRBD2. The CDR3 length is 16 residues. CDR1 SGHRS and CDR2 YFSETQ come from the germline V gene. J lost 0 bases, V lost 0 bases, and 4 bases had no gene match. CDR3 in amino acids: CASSLGLASSTDTQYF. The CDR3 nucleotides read TGCGCCAGCAGCTTGGGACTAGCCTCTAGCACAGATACGCAGTATTTT.

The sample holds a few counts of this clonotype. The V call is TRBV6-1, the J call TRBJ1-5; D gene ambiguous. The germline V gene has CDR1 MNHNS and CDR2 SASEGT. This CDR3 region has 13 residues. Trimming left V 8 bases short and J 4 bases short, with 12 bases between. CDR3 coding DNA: TGTGCCAGCTCCCGGGAAAAGAATCAGCCCCAGCATTTT. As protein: CASSREKNQPQHF.

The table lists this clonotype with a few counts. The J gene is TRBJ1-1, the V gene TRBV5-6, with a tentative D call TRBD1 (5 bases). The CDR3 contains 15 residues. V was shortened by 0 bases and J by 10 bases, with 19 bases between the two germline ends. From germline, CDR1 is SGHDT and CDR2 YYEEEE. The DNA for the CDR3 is TGTGCCAGCAGCTTGGTAGGCAGCGGGAAAAGGGGAGCTTTCTTT. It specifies CASSLVGSGKRGAFF.

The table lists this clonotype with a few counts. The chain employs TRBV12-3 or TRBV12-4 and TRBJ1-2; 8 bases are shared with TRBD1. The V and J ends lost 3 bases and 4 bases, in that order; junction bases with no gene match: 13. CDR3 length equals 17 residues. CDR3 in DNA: TGTGCCAGCAGTTTTACCCGGGACAGGCGAGGATTCTATGGCTACACCTTC. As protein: CASSFTRDRRGFYGYTF.

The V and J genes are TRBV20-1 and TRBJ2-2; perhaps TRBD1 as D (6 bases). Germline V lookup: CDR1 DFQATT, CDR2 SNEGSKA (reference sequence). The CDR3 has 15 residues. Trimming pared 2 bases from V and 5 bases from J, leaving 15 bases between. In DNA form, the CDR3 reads TGCAGTGCTAGACCCAGGGGAAGGGGGACCGGGGAGCTGTTTTTT. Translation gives CSARPRGRGTGELFF.

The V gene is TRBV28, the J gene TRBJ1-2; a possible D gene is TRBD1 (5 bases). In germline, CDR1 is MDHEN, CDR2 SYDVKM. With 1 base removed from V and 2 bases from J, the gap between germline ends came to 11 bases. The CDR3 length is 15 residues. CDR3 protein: CASSLFGGVNYGYTF. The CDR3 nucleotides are TGTGCCAGCAGTTTATTTGGGGGAGTGAACTATGGCTACACCTTC.